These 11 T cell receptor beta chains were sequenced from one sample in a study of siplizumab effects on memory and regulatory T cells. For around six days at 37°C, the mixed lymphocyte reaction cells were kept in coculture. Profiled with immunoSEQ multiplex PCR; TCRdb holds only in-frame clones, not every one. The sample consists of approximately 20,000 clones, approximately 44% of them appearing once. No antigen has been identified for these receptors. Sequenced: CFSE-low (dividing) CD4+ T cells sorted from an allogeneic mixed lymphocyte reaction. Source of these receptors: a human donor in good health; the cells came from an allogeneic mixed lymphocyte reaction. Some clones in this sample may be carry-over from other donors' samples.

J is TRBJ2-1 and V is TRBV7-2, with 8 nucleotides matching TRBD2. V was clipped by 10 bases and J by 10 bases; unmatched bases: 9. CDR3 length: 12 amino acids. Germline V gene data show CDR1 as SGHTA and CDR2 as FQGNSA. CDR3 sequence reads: CATRSLAVEQFF. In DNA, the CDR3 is TGTGCCACCCGGTCACTAGCGGTCGAGCAGTTCTTC.

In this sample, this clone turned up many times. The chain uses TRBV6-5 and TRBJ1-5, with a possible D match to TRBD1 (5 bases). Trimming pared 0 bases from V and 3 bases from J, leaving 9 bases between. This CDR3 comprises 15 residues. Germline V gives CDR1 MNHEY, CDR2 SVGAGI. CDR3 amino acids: CASSYSGGDNQPQHF. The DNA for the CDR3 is TGTGCCAGCAGTTACTCCGGGGGGGACAATCAGCCCCAGCATTTT.

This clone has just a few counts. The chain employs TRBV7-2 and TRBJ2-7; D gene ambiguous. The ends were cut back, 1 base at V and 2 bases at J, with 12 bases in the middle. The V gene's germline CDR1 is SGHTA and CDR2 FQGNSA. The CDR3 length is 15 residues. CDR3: CASSLVAGPAYEQYF. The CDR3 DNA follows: TGTGCCAGCAGCTTAGTGGCCGGGCCCGCCTACGAGCAGTACTTC.

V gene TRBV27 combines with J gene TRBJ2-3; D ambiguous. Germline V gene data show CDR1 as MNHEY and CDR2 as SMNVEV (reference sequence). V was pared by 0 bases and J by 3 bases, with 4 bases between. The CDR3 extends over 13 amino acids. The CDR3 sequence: CASSLSSTDTQYF. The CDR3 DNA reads TGTGCCAGCAGTTTATCGAGTACAGATACGCAGTATTTT.

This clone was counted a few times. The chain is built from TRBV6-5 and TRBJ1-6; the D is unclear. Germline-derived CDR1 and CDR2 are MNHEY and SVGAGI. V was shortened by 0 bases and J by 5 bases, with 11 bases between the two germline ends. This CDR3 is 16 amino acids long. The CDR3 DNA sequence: TGTGCCAGCAGTTACTCGGTTCTCGGAAATAATTCACCCCTCCACTTT. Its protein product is CASSYSVLGNNSPLHF.

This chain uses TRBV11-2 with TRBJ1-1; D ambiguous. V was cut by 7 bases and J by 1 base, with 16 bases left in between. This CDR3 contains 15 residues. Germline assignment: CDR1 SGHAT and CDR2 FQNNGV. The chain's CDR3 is CASTLQVLPNTEAFF. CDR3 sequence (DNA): TGTGCCAGCACCCTTCAGGTCTTACCGAACACTGAAGCTTTCTTT.

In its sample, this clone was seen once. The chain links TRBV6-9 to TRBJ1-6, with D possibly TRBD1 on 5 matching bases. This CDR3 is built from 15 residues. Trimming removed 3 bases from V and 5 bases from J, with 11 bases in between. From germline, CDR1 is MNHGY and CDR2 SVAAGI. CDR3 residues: CASSYWGTDNSPLHF. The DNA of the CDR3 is TGTGCCAGCAGTTACTGGGGGACCGATAATTCACCCCTCCACTTT.

The CDR3 loop is CASSGVGLAGAGEQFF. The CDR3 DNA is TGTGCCAGCAGCGGCGTGGGGCTAGCGGGAGCGGGTGAGCAGTTCTTC. The V gene is TRBV9, the J gene TRBJ2-1; 10 bases map to TRBD2. This CDR3 has 16 residues. V gave up 3 bases and J gave up 9 bases; unmatched junction bases: 12. Germline values: CDR1 SGDLS, CDR2 YYNGEE.

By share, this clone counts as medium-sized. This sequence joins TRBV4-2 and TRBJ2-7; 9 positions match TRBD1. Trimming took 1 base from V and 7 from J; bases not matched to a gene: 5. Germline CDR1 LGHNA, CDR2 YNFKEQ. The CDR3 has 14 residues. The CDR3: CASSQGRTGEEQYF. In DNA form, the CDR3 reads TGTGCCAGCAGCCAAGGTCGGACAGGGGAAGAGCAGTACTTC.

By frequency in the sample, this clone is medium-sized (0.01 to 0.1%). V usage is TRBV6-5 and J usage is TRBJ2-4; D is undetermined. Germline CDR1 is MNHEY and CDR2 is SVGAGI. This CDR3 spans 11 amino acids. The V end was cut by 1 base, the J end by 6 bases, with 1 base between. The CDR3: CASSYLNIQYF. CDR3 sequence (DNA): TGTGCCAGCAGTTACTTAAACATTCAGTACTTC.

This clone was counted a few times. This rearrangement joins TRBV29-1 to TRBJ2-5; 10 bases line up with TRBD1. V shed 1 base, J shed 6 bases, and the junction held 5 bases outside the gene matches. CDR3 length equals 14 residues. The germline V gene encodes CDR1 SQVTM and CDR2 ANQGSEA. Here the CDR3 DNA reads TGCAGCGTTGAAGGGGACAGGGGAATGAAGACCCAGTACTTC. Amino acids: CSVEGDRGMKTQYF.